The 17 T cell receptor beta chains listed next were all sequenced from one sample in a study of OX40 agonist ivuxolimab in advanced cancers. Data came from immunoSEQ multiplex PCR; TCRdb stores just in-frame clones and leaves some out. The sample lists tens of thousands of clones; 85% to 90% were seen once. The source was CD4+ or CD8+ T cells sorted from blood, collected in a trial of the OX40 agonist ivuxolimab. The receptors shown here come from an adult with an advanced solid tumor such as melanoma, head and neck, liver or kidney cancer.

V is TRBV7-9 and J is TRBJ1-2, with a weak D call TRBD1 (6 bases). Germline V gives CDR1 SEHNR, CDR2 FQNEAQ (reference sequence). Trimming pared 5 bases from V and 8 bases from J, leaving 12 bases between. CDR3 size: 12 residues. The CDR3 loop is CASSPDSFGYTF. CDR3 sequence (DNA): TGTGCCAGCAGCCCGGACAGTTTCGGCTACACCTTC.

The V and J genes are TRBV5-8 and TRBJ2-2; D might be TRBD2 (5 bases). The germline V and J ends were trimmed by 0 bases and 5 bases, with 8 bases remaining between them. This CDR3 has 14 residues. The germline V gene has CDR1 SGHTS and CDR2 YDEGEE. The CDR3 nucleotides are TGTGCCAGCAGCTTGGATCGGGGTACCGGGGAGCTGTTTTTT. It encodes CASSLDRGTGELFF.

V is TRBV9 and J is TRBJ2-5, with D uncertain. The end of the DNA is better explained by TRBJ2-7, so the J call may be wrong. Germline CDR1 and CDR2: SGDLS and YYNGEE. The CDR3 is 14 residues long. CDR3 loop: CASSPLQRDYEQYF. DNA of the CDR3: TGTGCCAGCAGCCCTCTCCAAAGGGACTACGAGCAGTACTTC.

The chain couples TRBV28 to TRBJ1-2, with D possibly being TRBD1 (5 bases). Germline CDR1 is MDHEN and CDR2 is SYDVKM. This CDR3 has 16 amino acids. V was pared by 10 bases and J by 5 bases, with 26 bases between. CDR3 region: CATLTLISGQDYGYTF. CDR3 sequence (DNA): TGTGCCACCCTAACCCTAATATCAGGGCAGGATTATGGCTACACCTTC.

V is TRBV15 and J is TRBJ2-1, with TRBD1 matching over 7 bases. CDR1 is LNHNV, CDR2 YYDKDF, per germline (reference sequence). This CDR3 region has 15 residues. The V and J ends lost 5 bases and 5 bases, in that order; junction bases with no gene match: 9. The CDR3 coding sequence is TGTGCCACCAGCCGACAGGGCTTCATCCACAATGAGCAGTTCTTC. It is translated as CATSRQGFIHNEQFF.

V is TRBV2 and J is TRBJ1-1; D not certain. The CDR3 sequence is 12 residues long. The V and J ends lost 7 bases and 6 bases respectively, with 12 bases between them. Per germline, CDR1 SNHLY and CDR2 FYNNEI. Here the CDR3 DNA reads TGTGCCAGCACCCCGTCTGGGGCTGAAGCTTTCTTT. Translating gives CASTPSGAEAFF.

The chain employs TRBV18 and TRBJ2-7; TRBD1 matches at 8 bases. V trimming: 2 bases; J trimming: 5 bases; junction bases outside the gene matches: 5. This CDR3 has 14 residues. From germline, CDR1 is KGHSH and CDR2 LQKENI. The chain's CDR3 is CASSPRTGKDEQYF. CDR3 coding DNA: TGTGCCAGCTCACCAAGGACAGGGAAGGACGAGCAGTACTTC.

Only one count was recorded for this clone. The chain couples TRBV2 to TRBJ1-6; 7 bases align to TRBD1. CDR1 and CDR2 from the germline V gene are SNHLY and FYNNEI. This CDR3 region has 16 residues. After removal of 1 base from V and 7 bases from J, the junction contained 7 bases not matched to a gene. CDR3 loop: CASSEDSTGWNSPLHF. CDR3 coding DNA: TGTGCCAGCAGTGAAGATTCGACAGGGTGGAATTCACCCCTCCACTTT.

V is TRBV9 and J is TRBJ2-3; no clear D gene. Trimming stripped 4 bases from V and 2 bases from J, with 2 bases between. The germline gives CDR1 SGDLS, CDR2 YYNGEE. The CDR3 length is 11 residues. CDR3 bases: TGTGCCAGCAGCCTCACAGATACGCAGTATTTT. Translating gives CASSLTDTQYF.

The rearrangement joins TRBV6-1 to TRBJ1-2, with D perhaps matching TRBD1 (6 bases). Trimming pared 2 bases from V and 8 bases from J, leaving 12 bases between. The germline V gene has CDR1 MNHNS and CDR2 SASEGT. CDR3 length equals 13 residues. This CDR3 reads CASSEIGGGGYTF. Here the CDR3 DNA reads TGTGCCAGCAGTGAAATTGGGGGCGGCGGCTACACCTTC.

The CDR3 is CASSYGLSNQPQHF. Written as DNA, the CDR3 is TGTGCCAGCAGTTACGGACTGAGCAATCAGCCCCAGCATTTT. This rearrangement joins TRBV6-6 to TRBJ1-5, with no clear D. This CDR3 has 14 residues. Trimming stripped 2 bases from V and 1 base from J, with 6 bases between. The germline V gene has CDR1 MNHNY and CDR2 SVGAGI (reference sequence).

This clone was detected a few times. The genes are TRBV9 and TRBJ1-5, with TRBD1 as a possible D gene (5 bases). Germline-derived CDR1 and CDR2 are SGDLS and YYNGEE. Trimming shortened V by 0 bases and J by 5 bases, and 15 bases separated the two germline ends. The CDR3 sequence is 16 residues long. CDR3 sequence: CASSVDAGTGDQPQHF. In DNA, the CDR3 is TGTGCCAGCAGCGTAGATGCAGGGACGGGTGATCAGCCCCAGCATTTT.

The DNA for the CDR3 is TGTGCCAGCTCACCACCGGGGGTTACCGAGAGACTAGCGGGAGGGACCTACGAGCAGTACTTC. Translated, it gives CASSPPGVTERLAGGTYEQYF. The chain couples TRBV18 to TRBJ2-7; 14 positions agree with TRBD2. The CDR3 spans 21 residues. Unmatched junction bases numbered 15, after V lost 0 bases and J lost 2 bases. CDR1 KGHSH and CDR2 LQKENI come from the germline V gene.

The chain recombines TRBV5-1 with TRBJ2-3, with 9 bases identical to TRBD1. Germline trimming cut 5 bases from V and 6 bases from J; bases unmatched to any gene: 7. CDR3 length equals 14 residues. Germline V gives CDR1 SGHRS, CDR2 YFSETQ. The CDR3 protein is CASSSTGGLDTQYF. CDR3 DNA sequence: TGCGCCAGCAGTTCAACAGGGGGCCTGGATACGCAGTATTTT.

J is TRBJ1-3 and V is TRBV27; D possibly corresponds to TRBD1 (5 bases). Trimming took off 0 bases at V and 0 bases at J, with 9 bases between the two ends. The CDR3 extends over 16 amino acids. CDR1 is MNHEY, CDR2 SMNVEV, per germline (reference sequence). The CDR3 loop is CASSLSFGGSGNTIYF. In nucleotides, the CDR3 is TGTGCCAGCAGTTTATCGTTCGGGGGCTCTGGAAACACCATATATTTT.

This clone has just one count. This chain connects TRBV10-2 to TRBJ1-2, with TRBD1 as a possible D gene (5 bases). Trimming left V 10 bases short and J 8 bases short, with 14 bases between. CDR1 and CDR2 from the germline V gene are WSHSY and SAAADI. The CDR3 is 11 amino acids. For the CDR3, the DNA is TGCGCCACCCTAGGGGCCTGGGGCTACACCTTC. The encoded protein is CATLGAWGYTF.

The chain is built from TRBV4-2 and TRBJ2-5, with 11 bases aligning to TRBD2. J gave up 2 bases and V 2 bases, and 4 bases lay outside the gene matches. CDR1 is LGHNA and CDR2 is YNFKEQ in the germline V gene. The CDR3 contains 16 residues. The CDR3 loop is CASSQRLAGGQETQYF. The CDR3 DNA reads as TGTGCCAGCAGCCAAAGGCTAGCGGGAGGACAAGAGACCCAGTACTTC.